These 10 T cell receptor beta chains originate from one sample sequenced in a study of PD-L1 blockade in urothelial cancer. Repertoires were generated with immunoSEQ multiplex PCR, while TCRdb's copy carries only in-frame clones and drops some. The sample shows tens of thousands of clones, 70% to 90% of them seen only once. The sample here was PBMCs, taken around atezolizumab (anti-PD-L1) treatment. These receptors were taken from a man aged 45-65 years with urothelial cancer.

This clone was found once. The chain has TRBV4-2 and TRBJ2-7; 14 bases map to TRBD2. Germline V CDR1 and CDR2: LGHNA, YNFKEQ. This CDR3 region has 16 residues. The J segment lost 5 bases and the V segment lost 5 bases, leaving 8 bases of the junction unmatched. The CDR3 spells CASSTGTSGSRHEQYF. DNA of the CDR3: TGTGCCAGCAGCACTGGGACTAGCGGGAGTCGACACGAGCAGTACTTC.

The chain uses TRBV28 and TRBJ1-2; a possible D gene is TRBD1 (6 bases). The germline V gene has CDR1 MDHEN and CDR2 SYDVKM. This CDR3 comprises 15 residues. Between the trimmed V and J ends, which lost 1 base and 8 bases, there was a span of 17 bases. CDR3 protein: CASSLFGGGAEGYTF. The CDR3, as DNA: TGTGCCAGCAGTTTATTTGGGGGGGGCGCGGAGGGCTACACCTTC.

The chain is built from TRBV19 and TRBJ1-3; D unclear. The CDR3 length is 14 residues. The V end was cut by 9 bases, the J end by 0 bases, with 12 bases between. Germline V gene lookup returns CDR1 LNHDA and CDR2 SQIVND (reference sequence). The CDR3 spells CASYGLASGNTIYF. CDR3 DNA: TGTGCCAGCTACGGACTCGCCTCTGGAAACACCATATATTTT.

The chain carries TRBV11-2 and TRBJ2-3, with D tentatively TRBD1 (5 bases). Trimming stripped 2 bases from V and 0 bases from J, with 12 bases between. Germline values: CDR1 SGHAT, CDR2 FQNNGV. The CDR3 consists of 16 residues. As DNA, the CDR3 is TGTGCCAGCAGCTTATATCAGGGTAAAAGCACAGATACGCAGTATTTT. Protein product: CASSLYQGKSTDTQYF. Combining the CDR3 with reference TRBV11-2 and TRBJ2-3 gives the whole variable domain EAGVAQSPRYKIIEKRQSVAFWCNPISGHATLYWYQQILGQGPKLLIQFQNNGVVDDSQLPKDRFSAERLKGVDSTLKIQPAKLEDSAVYLCASSLYQGKSTDTQYFGPGTRLTVL.

This sequence joins TRBV19 and TRBJ2-3; maybe TRBD2 (6 bases). V gave up 4 bases and J gave up 1 base, with 9 bases separating them. The CDR3 contains 14 residues. Per the germline V gene, CDR1 is LNHDA and CDR2 is SQIVND (reference sequence). The CDR3, as DNA: TGTGCCAGTAGTACCGGGACTGGCACAGATACGCAGTATTTT. The encoded protein is CASSTGTGTDTQYF.

The rearrangement uses TRBV6-1 and TRBJ1-6, with a tentative D call TRBD1 (5 bases). Germline V gene data show CDR1 as MNHNS and CDR2 as SASEGT. CDR3 length: 13 amino acids. The V gene lost 6 bases and the J gene lost 5 bases, with 8 bases spanning the gap. The CDR3 is CASRGLDNSPLHF. The CDR3 DNA reads TGTGCCAGCAGGGGGCTCGATAATTCACCCCTCCACTTT.

CDR3 DNA: TGCGCCAGCAGCTCACAGGGGAAAGAGACCCAGTACTTC. Translating it yields CASSSQGKETQYF. This rearrangement joins TRBV5-1 to TRBJ2-5; TRBD1 matches 7 bases. The CDR3 runs 13 residues. V gave up 3 bases and J gave up 3 bases; unmatched junction bases: 2. Per germline, CDR1 SGHRS and CDR2 YFSETQ.

The gene calls are TRBV27 and TRBJ2-3, with D perhaps matching TRBD2 (5 bases). V was clipped by 4 bases and J by 2 bases, with 10 bases between them. CDR3 length: 14 amino acids. In germline, CDR1 is MNHEY, CDR2 SMNVEV (reference sequence). CDR3 DNA sequence: TGTGCCAGCAGTTACGGACTCCTCACAGATACGCAGTATTTT. It encodes CASSYGLLTDTQYF.

The gene calls are TRBV5-1 and TRBJ2-1; 11 bases agree with TRBD1. The length of the CDR3 is 15 residues. Germline loops: CDR1 SGHRS, CDR2 YFSETQ. Unmatched junction bases numbered 11, after V lost 8 bases and J lost 7 bases. CDR3 sequence (DNA): TGCGCCAGTGCCGAGGGACAGGGGGTGGGGAATGAGCAGTTCTTC. Translation: CASAEGQGVGNEQFF.

This chain uses TRBV30 with TRBJ2-7; the D gene is possibly TRBD1 (6 bases). Trimming shortened V by 4 bases and J by 2 bases, and 15 bases separated the two germline ends. The CDR3 runs to 14 residues. CDR1 is GTSNPN and CDR2 is SVGIG in the germline V gene (reference sequence). The CDR3 DNA is TGTGCCTGGAAGACCCAGGGACATCCCTACGAGCAGTACTTC. Protein product: CAWKTQGHPYEQYF.